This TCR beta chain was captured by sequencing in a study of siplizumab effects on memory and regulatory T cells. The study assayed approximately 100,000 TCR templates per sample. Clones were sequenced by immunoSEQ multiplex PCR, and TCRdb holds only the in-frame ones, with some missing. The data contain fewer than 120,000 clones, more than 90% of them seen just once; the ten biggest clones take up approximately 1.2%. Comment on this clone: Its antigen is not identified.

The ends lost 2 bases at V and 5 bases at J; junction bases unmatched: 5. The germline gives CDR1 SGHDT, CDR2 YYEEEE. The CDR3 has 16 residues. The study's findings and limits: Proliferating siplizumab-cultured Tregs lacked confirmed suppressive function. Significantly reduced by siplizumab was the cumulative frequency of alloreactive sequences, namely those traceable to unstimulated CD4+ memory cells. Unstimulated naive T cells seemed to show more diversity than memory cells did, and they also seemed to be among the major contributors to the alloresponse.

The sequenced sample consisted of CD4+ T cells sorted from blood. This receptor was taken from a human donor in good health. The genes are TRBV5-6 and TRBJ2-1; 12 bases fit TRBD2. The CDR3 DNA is TGTGCCAGCAGCTTTCTAGCGGGGGGGCGGAACAATGAGCAGTTCTTC. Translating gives CASSFLAGGRNNEQFF.